Below, 6 T cell receptor beta chains from the same sample are listed, as sequenced in a study of OX40 agonist ivuxolimab in advanced cancers. Profiling relied on immunoSEQ multiplex PCR, and the TCRdb table lists in-frame clones only, not all of them. The top ten hold about 0.6% of the sample, which has 60,000 to 70,000 clones, 75% to 90% seen once. Material: CD4+ or CD8+ T cells sorted from blood, obtained in a trial of the OX40 agonist ivuxolimab. The receptors come from an adult with an advanced solid tumor such as melanoma, head and neck, liver or kidney cancer.

This chain uses TRBV5-3 with TRBJ2-5, with TRBD2 matching 14 bases. TRBV5-3 is marked as an open reading frame, function uncertain. The J segment lost 4 bases and the V segment lost 4 bases, leaving 12 bases of the junction unmatched. The CDR3 has 18 residues. CDR3 region: CARSPRTSGGSLGETQYF. The CDR3 nucleotides read TGTGCCAGAAGCCCTCGGACTAGCGGGGGGAGTTTGGGAGAGACCCAGTACTTC.

The chain couples TRBV9 to TRBJ2-5; 11 positions agree with TRBD1. Germline assignment: CDR1 SGDLS and CDR2 YYNGEE. Trimming at V came to 4 bases and at J to 5 bases, leaving 4 bases not matched to a gene. There are 14 residues in the CDR3. The CDR3 DNA reads TGTGCCAGCAGCCAAAGGACAGGGGGCGAGACCCAGTACTTC. Translation gives CASSQRTGGETQYF.

CDR3 sequence reads: CAISMADNEQFF. For the CDR3, the DNA is TGTGCCATCAGTATGGCGGACAATGAGCAGTTCTTC. The rearrangement uses TRBV10-3 and TRBJ2-1; D is uncertain. The CDR3 has 12 amino acids. Trimming removed 5 bases at V and 5 bases at J, with 7 bases between. Germline assignment: CDR1 ENHRY and CDR2 SYGVKD.

The chain combines TRBV7-2 with TRBJ2-2; 7 bases map to TRBD1. The CDR3 spans 18 residues. The J segment lost 0 bases and the V segment lost 2 bases, leaving 9 bases of the junction unmatched. Per germline, CDR1 SGHTA and CDR2 FQGNSA. Written as DNA, the CDR3 is TGTGCCAGCAGCTTAAGTTTGAGGGGGCGAACGAACACCGGGGAGCTGTTTTTT. Translated, it gives CASSLSLRGRTNTGELFF. Combining the CDR3 with reference TRBV7-2 and TRBJ2-2 gives the whole variable domain GAGVSQSPSNKVTEKGKDVELRCDPISGHTALYWYRQSLGQGLEFLIYFQGNSAPDKSGLPSDRFSAERTGGSVSTLTIQRTQQEDSAVYLCASSLSLRGRTNTGELFFGEGSRLTVL.

The V gene is TRBV5-1, the J gene TRBJ1-1, with 9 bases identical to TRBD1. Germline V gene sequence: CDR1 SGHRS, CDR2 YFSETQ. The CDR3 runs 15 residues. Trimming removed 4 bases from V and 11 bases from J; junction bases left unmatched: 15. The CDR3 DNA reads TGCGCCAGCAGCCGGGCGACAGGGGGTCCGTCGGGGGCTTTCTTT. It specifies CASSRATGGPSGAFF.

This chain links TRBV30 with TRBJ1-1; D perhaps matches TRBD1 (6 bases). The CDR3 runs 17 residues. CDR1 and CDR2 (germline): GTSNPN, SVGIG (reference sequence). V was clipped by 3 bases and J by 1 base, with 21 bases between them. For the CDR3, the DNA is TGTGCCTGGAGGGGGGCCCCCGTGGTGTGGTCGAACACTGAAGCTTTCTTT. The encoded protein is CAWRGAPVVWSNTEAFF. The entire variable domain, with the rest obtained from reference TRBV30 and TRBJ1-1, is as follows: SQTIHQWPATLVQPVGSPLSLECTVEGTSNPNLYWYRQAAGRGLQLLFYSVGIGQISSEVPQNLSASRPQDRQFILSSKKLLLSDSGFYLCAWRGAPVVWSNTEAFFGQGTRLTVV.